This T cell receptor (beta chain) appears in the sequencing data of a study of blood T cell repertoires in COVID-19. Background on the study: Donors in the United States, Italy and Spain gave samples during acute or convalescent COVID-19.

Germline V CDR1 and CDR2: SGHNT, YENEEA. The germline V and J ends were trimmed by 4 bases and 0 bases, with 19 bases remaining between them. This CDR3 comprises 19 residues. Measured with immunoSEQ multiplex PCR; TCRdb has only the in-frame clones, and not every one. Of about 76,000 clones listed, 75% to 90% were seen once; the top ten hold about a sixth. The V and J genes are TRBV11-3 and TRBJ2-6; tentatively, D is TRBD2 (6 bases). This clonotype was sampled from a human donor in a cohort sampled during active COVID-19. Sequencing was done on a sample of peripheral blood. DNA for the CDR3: TGTGCCAGCAGCTCCCATCAGTGGGGACTCAGCTCTGGGGCCAACGTCCTGACTTTC. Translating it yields CASSSHQWGLSSGANVLTF.